One sample yielded the 26 T cell receptor beta chains listed below, sequenced in a study of cytomegalovirus exposure and HLA in healthy donors. Vbeta (60) and Jbeta (13) primers were used in the PCR. Assay: immunoSEQ multiplex PCR; the TCRdb copy retains only in-frame clones and omits some. Counted here are about 90,000 clones, just over 65% occurring once; the ten biggest clones make up about 2.1%. The sequenced sample consisted of PBMCs. The receptor set was obtained from a man aged 30 to 39 in good health and CMV-seronegative.

The V and J genes are TRBV2 and TRBJ1-1; perhaps TRBD1 as D (5 bases). V was shortened by 7 bases and J by 0 bases, with 15 bases between the two germline ends. The CDR3 covers 15 residues. CDR1 SNHLY and CDR2 FYNNEI come from the germline V gene. The chain's CDR3 is CASTTPRTLNTEAFF. DNA for the CDR3: TGTGCCAGCACCACACCCCGGACACTGAACACTGAAGCTTTCTTT.

This clone was observed a few times. The chain carries TRBV4-3 and TRBJ2-1; 8 nucleotides line up with TRBD2. CDR3 length equals 17 residues. Per the germline V gene, CDR1 is LGHNA and CDR2 is YSLEER. Unmatched junction bases numbered 12, after V lost 3 bases and J lost 5 bases. In DNA, the CDR3 is TGCGCCAGCAGCCATCTACGGGGCGGGGGGTTGGACAATGAGCAGTTCTTC. It codes for CASSHLRGGGLDNEQFF.

This clone was counted only a few times. V usage is TRBV25-1 and J usage is TRBJ2-7; D is unresolved. Germline assignment: CDR1 MGHDK and CDR2 SYGVNS. Trimming stripped 0 bases from V and 0 bases from J, with 3 bases between. The CDR3 runs to 13 residues. CDR3 bases: TGTGCCAGCAGTGAATACAGCTCCTACGAGCAGTACTTC. This encodes CASSEYSSYEQYF.

Points on this clone: Compared with germline, one end of the junction differs, possibly owing to a read error. This chain uses TRBV15 with TRBJ1-1, with D unclear. The CDR3 contains 15 residues. CDR1 is LNHNV, CDR2 YYDKDF, per germline (reference sequence). Here the CDR3 reads CTTSRDNLGDSEAFF. In DNA, the CDR3 is TGTACCACCAGCAGAGATAATCTCGGAGATAGTGAAGCTTTCTTT.

The V and J genes are TRBV10-1 and TRBJ2-1; possibly TRBD2 for D (5 bases). The V end lost 8 bases, the J end lost 3 bases, and 20 bases lay between the germline ends. This CDR3 is built from 16 residues. Per germline, CDR1 WNHNN and CDR2 SYGVQD (reference sequence). The CDR3 region has the DNA TGCGCCAGCGGGCCCTCGACTGTCGGGAACTACAATGAGCAGTTCTTC. As protein: CASGPSTVGNYNEQFF.

This rearrangement joins TRBV7-2 to TRBJ1-5; D is uncertain. The CDR3 runs to 13 residues. V lost 4 bases, J lost 4 bases, and 8 bases lay in between. Germline CDR1 and CDR2: SGHTA and FQGNSA. The CDR3 here is CASSSSYNQPQHF. The CDR3 bases are TGTGCCAGCAGCTCCTCTTATAATCAGCCCCAGCATTTT.

This clone was seen a few times. CDR3 protein: CAWKGRGGACREQYF. CDR3 bases: TGTGCCTGGAAGGGGAGGGGGGGGGCCTGTCGCGAGCAGTACTTC. The chain recombines TRBV30 with TRBJ2-7, with D tentatively TRBD2 (7 bases). The CDR3 is 15 residues long. Trimming shortened V by 4 bases and J by 6 bases, and 22 bases separated the two germline ends. Germline V gives CDR1 GTSNPN, CDR2 SVGIG (reference sequence). Looking up the rest from reference TRBV30 and TRBJ2-7 gives the full variable domain: SQTIHQWPATLVQPVGSPLSLECTVEGTSNPNLYWYRQAAGRGLQLLFYSVGIGQISSEVPQNLSASRPQDRQFILSSKKLLLSDSGFYLCAWKGRGGACREQYFGPGTRLTVT.

This chain joins TRBV28 and TRBJ1-1; no clear D gene. The V gene lost 6 bases and the J gene lost 2 bases, with 10 bases spanning the gap. The germline V gene has CDR1 MDHEN and CDR2 SYDVKM. The CDR3 runs 13 residues. DNA of the CDR3: TGTGCCAGCAGCCCGCGGCCCAACACTGAAGCTTTCTTT. It yields the protein CASSPRPNTEAFF.

The chain employs TRBV27 and TRBJ2-1, with a possible D match to TRBD1 (6 bases). CDR1 is MNHEY, CDR2 SMNVEV, per germline (reference sequence). Trimming cost V 2 bases and J 4 bases, with 12 bases left between them. The CDR3 is 15 amino acids. CDR3 amino acids: CASSLGRGNYNEQFF. The CDR3 DNA follows: TGTGCCAGCAGTTTAGGCAGGGGTAATTACAATGAGCAGTTCTTC.

V gene TRBV7-9 combines with J gene TRBJ2-7; a possible D gene is TRBD1 (7 bases). The germline CDR1 and CDR2 sequences are SEHNR and FQNEAQ (reference sequence). Deletions cut 5 bases from V and 0 bases from J, with 11 bases between. The length of the CDR3 is 14 residues. The CDR3 spells CASSAQGGSYEQYF. The CDR3 coding sequence is TGTGCCAGCAGCGCGCAGGGGGGCTCCTACGAGCAGTACTTC.

This clone was seen more than once but under ten times. The chain joins TRBV7-6 to TRBJ1-2, with 7 bases identical to TRBD1. Losses at the gene ends were 4 bases for V and 8 bases for J; bases not matched to a gene: 10. Germline CDR1 and CDR2: SGHVS and FNYEAQ. The CDR3 consists of 14 residues. In DNA, the CDR3 is TGTGCCAGCAGCTCGGGACAGCCTCTAGAGGGCTACACCTTC. Translated: CASSSGQPLEGYTF.

This clone was recorded only once. The chain combines TRBV4-1 with TRBJ2-7; 8 nucleotides line up with TRBD2. This CDR3 comprises 15 residues. The trim removed 2 bases at V and 4 bases at J, leaving 7 bases unmatched. CDR1 and CDR2 (germline): MGHRA, YSYEKL. The CDR3 coding sequence is TGCGCCAGCAGCCAACCCGCGGGGGGTCCGTACGAGCAGTACTTC. It yields the protein CASSQPAGGPYEQYF.

This clone showed up just once. This chain connects TRBV5-1 to TRBJ2-7, with 10 bases fitting TRBD2. Germline CDR1 is SGHRS and CDR2 is YFSETQ. The length of the CDR3 is 15 residues. Germline trimming cut 4 bases from V and 3 bases from J; bases unmatched to any gene: 7. The CDR3 here is CASSPYSGGFYEQYF. In nucleotides, the CDR3 is TGCGCCAGCAGCCCCTATAGCGGGGGGTTCTACGAGCAGTACTTC.

This clone has a handful of counts. This chain links TRBV29-1 with TRBJ2-1, with 12 bases that match TRBD2. The CDR3 spans 15 residues. The germline V gene encodes CDR1 SQVTM and CDR2 ANQGSEA. The V gene end was trimmed by 2 bases and the J gene end by 5 bases; junction bases not matched to a gene: 4. In nucleotides, the CDR3 is TGCAGCGTTGAACTACTAGCGGGAGGAGACAATGAGCAGTTCTTC. Translating gives CSVELLAGGDNEQFF.

V and J are TRBV4-3 and TRBJ1-6, with D hard to call. This CDR3 region has 14 residues. Germline CDR1 is LGHNA and CDR2 is YSLEER. The V gene lost 1 base and the J gene lost 14 bases, with 15 bases spanning the gap. The DNA for the CDR3 is TGCGCCAGCAGCCAAGTGTCGGGAGGGCCAACCCTCCACTTT. Translated, it gives CASSQVSGGPTLHF.

The chain links TRBV7-2 to TRBJ2-1; 10 nucleotides align to TRBD2. Germline V lookup: CDR1 SGHTA, CDR2 FQGNSA. The CDR3 is 16 residues long. Trimming took 4 bases from V and 3 from J; bases not matched to a gene: 6. The CDR3 coding sequence is TGTGCCAGCAGCTCGGAGAAGCGGGGGGGCTACAATGAGCAGTTCTTC. Translation gives CASSSEKRGGYNEQFF.

The rearrangement uses TRBV29-1 and TRBJ2-2; D gene uncertain. V was shortened by 6 bases and J by 4 bases, with 6 bases between the two germline ends. CDR1 is SQVTM, CDR2 ANQGSEA, per germline. CDR3 length equals 11 residues. CDR3 sequence: CSVARTGELFF. The DNA for the CDR3 is TGCAGCGTGGCTCGCACCGGGGAGCTGTTTTTT.

This chain links TRBV27 with TRBJ1-5, with 8 bases lining up with TRBD1. Germline V gene data show CDR1 as MNHEY and CDR2 as SMNVEV (reference sequence). The CDR3 has 12 amino acids. With 6 bases clipped from V and 5 bases from J, the junction kept 0 bases outside the gene matches. The CDR3 nucleotides are TGTGCCAGCAGACAGGGGGATCAGCCCCAGCATTTT. Residues: CASRQGDQPQHF.

This chain links TRBV19 with TRBJ2-1; 11 nucleotides align to TRBD2. This CDR3 comprises 17 residues. CDR1 LNHDA and CDR2 SQIVND come from the germline V gene (reference sequence). V gave up 5 bases and J gave up 6 bases; unmatched junction bases: 12. The CDR3 region has the DNA TGTGCCAGTAGTCCCCCCTTGGGACTAGCGGACCCCAATGAGCAGTTCTTC. Translated: CASSPPLGLADPNEQFF.

The chain recombines TRBV14 with TRBJ1-2; TRBD1 might be the D (6 bases). This CDR3 has 15 amino acids. V lost 4 bases and J 5 bases, leaving 17 bases between the germline ends. The germline CDR1 and CDR2 sequences are SGHDN and FVKESK. The CDR3, as DNA: TGTGCCAGCAGCCTAGATGTAGGGGGACTATATGGCTACACCTTC. It translates to CASSLDVGGLYGYTF.

The chain uses TRBV29-1 and TRBJ2-7; no clear D. V gave up 4 bases and J gave up 3 bases, with 10 bases separating them. The CDR3 contains 12 residues. CDR1 is SQVTM and CDR2 is ANQGSEA in the germline V gene. The CDR3 is CSVAWANYEQYF. CDR3 coding DNA: TGCAGCGTTGCTTGGGCCAACTACGAGCAGTACTTC.

This chain links TRBV28 with TRBJ2-7, with 7 bases identical to TRBD1. The CDR3 is 14 residues long. Trimming took 3 bases from V and 3 from J; bases not matched to a gene: 5. CDR1 and CDR2 (germline): MDHEN, SYDVKM. CDR3 DNA: TGTGCCAGCAGTTTTTTACAGGGGATCTACGAGCAGTACTTC. It codes for CASSFLQGIYEQYF.

This clone was found a few times. CDR3 residues: CASSSRTGARGSPLHF. The CDR3 nucleotides are TGTGCCAGTAGTTCTAGGACAGGCGCGAGGGGTTCACCCCTCCACTTT. This rearrangement joins TRBV19 to TRBJ1-6; 7 bases are shared with TRBD1. Trimming removed 5 bases from V and 9 bases from J; junction bases left unmatched: 13. Germline CDR1 LNHDA, CDR2 SQIVND (reference sequence). The CDR3 loop spans 16 amino acids. The variable domain in full, with the rest retrieved from reference TRBV19 and TRBJ1-6, is DGGITQSPKYLFRKEGQNVTLSCEQNLNHDAMYWYRQDPGQGLRLIYYSQIVNDFQKGDIAEGYSVSREKKESFPLTVTSAQKNPTAFYLCASSSRTGARGSPLHFGNGTRLTVT.

This sequence joins TRBV6-5 and TRBJ2-7; 8 bases line up with TRBD2. The CDR3 has 13 residues. The germline V gene encodes CDR1 MNHEY and CDR2 SVGAGI. V gave up 5 bases and J gave up 6 bases; unmatched junction bases: 6. CDR3 nucleotides: TGTGCCAGCAGTCGTCGGGGGGGGATCGAGCAGTACTTC. Translated, it gives CASSRRGGIEQYF.

In its sample, this clone was seen once. This chain connects TRBV5-1 to TRBJ2-7; perhaps TRBD2 as D (5 bases). The V gene lost 0 bases and the J gene lost 3 bases, with 10 bases spanning the gap. CDR3 length: 14 amino acids. Germline V gene data show CDR1 as SGHRS and CDR2 as YFSETQ. Written as DNA, the CDR3 is TGCGCCAGCAGCTTGGTCTCCGGGGACTACGAGCAGTACTTC. Its translation: CASSLVSGDYEQYF.

The gene calls are TRBV30 and TRBJ1-2; 12 bases map to TRBD1. Unmatched junction bases numbered 11, after V lost 7 bases and J lost 8 bases. Germline loops: CDR1 GTSNPN, CDR2 SVGIG (reference sequence). The CDR3 has 14 residues. In DNA form, the CDR3 reads TGTGCCTCCCCAAAGGGGACAGGGGGCGAAGGCTACACCTTC. This translates into CASPKGTGGEGYTF.